This TCR beta chain was captured in a study of blood T cells in healthy people across ages (dated by TCRdb to 2013 to 2016). About the investigation overall: In model experiments, template switching captured roughly one uniquely barcoded TCR beta cDNA molecule for every two T cells. Age-related changes in TCR beta repertoire diversity were measured in the study by deep sequencing normalized with unique cDNA molecular identifiers. The donors were divided into four age groups: young (average roughly 15 years), middle-aged (roughly 40), aged (approximately 62) and long-lived (roughly 86). To avoid experimental bias, donors of different ages were distributed randomly across sequencing lanes. The study analyzed two additional independent replicas of 1 million unique cDNA reads from the same blood draw for two donors, one aged 18 to 30 and one aged 80 or older.

Here V drops 0 bases and J drops 10 bases, and the junction holds 8 bases not matched to any gene. From the germline V gene, CDR1 is LGHNA and CDR2 is YNFKEQ. The CDR3 sequence holds 15 residues, the cysteine and phenylalanine included. The entry retains the CDR3 DNA only, 45 bases that are in frame from base 1. As regards this clonotype: No cognate antigen has been identified for it. Per-nucleotide qualities are absent, and no much larger clonotype sits a single base away.

The 35 to 40 donors, aged roughly 6 to 90 years, were systemically healthy Caucasian individuals from Russia. Each donor gave about 11 milliliters of peripheral blood, drawn into EDTA-treated Vacutainer tubes. Ficoll-Paque density-gradient centrifugation was used to isolate PBMCs, with at least 7 million obtained per sample. Total RNA, at least 6 micrograms per sample, was extracted from PBMCs with Trizol reagent. The percentages of naive CD45RAhigh/CD27high T cells were determined by flow cytometry on a PBMC aliquot from every donor. The method was 5' RACE. The sequencer listed for this sample is Illumina HiSeq 2500. The second PCR ran for about 6 to 12 cycles and used a J-beta primer mix along with a sample-barcoded 5' primer. A template-switch 5' adaptor carrying 12 random nucleotides introduced a unique molecular identifier onto each TCR beta cDNA molecule. At least 2.5 million CDR3-containing paired-end reads were obtained from each sample. First-strand cDNA synthesis was performed from all RNA using the Mint cDNA synthesis kit, with priming by a TRBC-specific oligonucleotide. Following uracil-DNA glycosylase treatment, all cDNA underwent a first 18-cycle PCR with the universal primers M1SS and BC2_uni_R. Per the source publication's procedure: For normalization, 1 million high-quality reads, each with a distinct molecular identifier, were randomly selected from each sample. Reads sharing molecular identifiers were discarded rather than binned into consensus sequences. MiTCR, run with a Q25 quality threshold and the strictest error-elimination algorithm, handled CDR3 identification, clonotype clustering and error correction. A nonparametric unseen species model with Euler transformation was used to estimate lower-bound total TCR beta diversity. TCRdb's own reprocessing of the public reads used fastp at Q25 and MiXCR and kept productive beta chains. Entries are consolidated by CDR3 protein sequence, retaining the most common genes and DNA. The V and J calls follow TCRdb's processing rather than the paper's. The sample data list over 1.5 million distinct CDR3 sequences, and 40% to 55% of these were observed just once. In total, the top ten clones hold more than 2% of the sample.

The paper as a whole reports these results and caveats: Observed TCR beta diversity correlated strongly with the percentage of naive T cells measured by flow cytometry. As age increased, observed TCR beta diversity per million T cells dropped in a roughly linear way, and a significant reduction was already evident by age about 40. Total diversity estimates from one million sequenced T cells were considered lower bounds and underestimates. Bulk unsorted PBMC profiling prevented conclusive comparison of naive and antigen-experienced compartments. The CMV infection status of donors was not known, potentially confounding age-related changes in expanded clonotypes. Compared with the aged group, the long-lived group had more naive CD4+ T cells, fewer expanded clones and increased TCR diversity, suggesting age selection.

The chain employs TRBV4-2 and TRBJ2-1, with 8 central nucleotides matching TRBD1. The receptor's source is a woman between 40 and 55 years old in good health. Sequencing input: blood. The CDR3 region has the sequence CASSQDTDRVREQFF. The nucleotide sequence reads TGTGCCAGCAGCCAAGATACGGACAGGGTGAGGGAGCAGTTCTTC.